This TCR beta chain was observed in a study of molecular identifiers for immune sequencing clone quantification. Via MiXCR, TCRdb re-called the PCR reads, giving one row per CDR3 protein. The repertoire holds 35,000 or so distinct CDR3 sequences, with approximately 19% as singletons. This clonotype was picked up a small number of times. CDR1 is SGHVS, CDR2 FQNEAQ, per germline. This CDR3 has 16 amino acids. The V and J ends lost 6 bases and 2 bases, in that order; junction bases with no gene match: 9. The sequenced material came from naive CD8+ T cells from blood, with Jurkat cell RNA spiked in. Subset defined: FACS-sorted CD8+CD4-CCR7+CD45RA+ naive T cells. The chain employs TRBV7-8 and TRBJ2-3; the match to TRBD2 covers 9 bases. The clonotype was recovered from a human donor in good health. Some libraries in this study had Jurkat cell RNA spiked in. The CDR3 DNA reads as TGTGCCAGCAGTAACTTACTAGCGGGCAACACAGATACGCAGTATTTT. Encoded protein: CASSNLLAGNTDTQYF. Filled out from reference TRBV7-8 and TRBJ2-3, the complete variable domain reads GAGVSQSPRYKVAKRGQDVALRCDPISGHVSLFWYQQALGQGPEFLTYFQNEAQLDKSGLPSDRFFAERPEGSVSTLKIQRTQQEDSAVYLCASSNLLAGNTDTQYFGPGTRLTVL.